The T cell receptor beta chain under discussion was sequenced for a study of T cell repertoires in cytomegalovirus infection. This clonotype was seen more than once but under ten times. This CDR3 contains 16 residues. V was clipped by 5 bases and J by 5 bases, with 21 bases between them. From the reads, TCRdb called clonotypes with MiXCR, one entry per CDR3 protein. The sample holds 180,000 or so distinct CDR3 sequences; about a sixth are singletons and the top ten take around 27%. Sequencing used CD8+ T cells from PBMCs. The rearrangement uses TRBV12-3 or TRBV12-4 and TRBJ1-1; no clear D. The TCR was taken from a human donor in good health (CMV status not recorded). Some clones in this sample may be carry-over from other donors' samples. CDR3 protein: CASSQEPHGSGTEAFF. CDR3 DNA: TGTGCCAGCAGTCAGGAACCCCACGGATCAGGAACTGAAGCTTTCTTT.